These 21 T cell receptor beta chains share one sample of origin, sequenced in a study of identical twins. A single record per CDR3 protein comes from TCRdb applying MiXCR to the 5' RACE reads. The repertoire holds more than 650,000 distinct CDR3 sequences, with 5.5% to 6.5% as singletons. The sequenced sample consisted of naive T cells sorted from blood. The receptors come from a young man in good health.

The genes are TRBV5-1 and TRBJ1-1; TRBD1 agrees at 8 bases. The germline gives CDR1 SGHRS, CDR2 YFSETQ. The CDR3 covers 17 residues. V gave up 2 bases and J gave up 1 base; unmatched junction bases: 10. CDR3 bases: TGCGCCAGCAGCTTAAACACTGGGACAGGCAAGAACACTGAAGCTTTCTTT. Translating it yields CASSLNTGTGKNTEAFF.

Notes on this clonotype: The junction does not match germline at one end; this may be a read error. The chain joins TRBV7-9 to TRBJ1-3; D remains ambiguous. Per the germline V gene, CDR1 is SEHNR and CDR2 is FQNEAQ (reference sequence). The CDR3 consists of 14 residues. The CDR3 region is CASTLARPGNTIYF. As DNA, the CDR3 is TGTGCCAGCACCTTAGCCCGGCCCGGAAACACCATATATTTT. The full variable domain, with the rest looked up from reference TRBV7-9 and TRBJ1-3, is DTGVSQNPRHKITKRGQNVTFRCDPISEHNRLYWYRQTLGQGPEFLTYFQNEAQLEKSRLLSDRFSAERPKGSFSTLEIQRTEQGDSAMYLCASTLARPGNTIYFGEGSWLTVV.

This clonotype occurred many times. The genes are TRBV5-1 and TRBJ2-2; 8 nucleotides align to TRBD2. Germline-derived CDR1 and CDR2 are SGHRS and YFSETQ. V was pared by 5 bases and J by 5 bases, with 8 bases of the junction left unmatched. The CDR3 is 15 amino acids. The CDR3 loop is CASRGTSGHTGELFF. Written as DNA, the CDR3 is TGCGCCAGCAGGGGCACTAGCGGACATACCGGGGAGCTGTTTTTT.

In this sample, this clonotype turned up a few times. The V call is TRBV5-1, the J call TRBJ1-3; D possibly corresponds to TRBD1 (6 bases). CDR1 SGHRS and CDR2 YFSETQ come from the germline V gene. This CDR3 comprises 17 residues. Deletions cut 2 bases from V and 0 bases from J, with 15 bases between. The CDR3 reads CASSFTTGPSSGNTIYF. The CDR3 nucleotides are TGCGCCAGCAGCTTTACTACAGGGCCCAGCTCTGGAAACACCATATATTTT.

The gene calls are TRBV6-5 and TRBJ2-7; 9 nucleotides match TRBD2. The V gene end was trimmed by 2 bases and the J gene end by 5 bases; junction bases not matched to a gene: 4. The CDR3 loop spans 14 amino acids. Germline-derived CDR1 and CDR2 are MNHEY and SVGAGI. CDR3 region: CASSYGGRADEQYF. The CDR3 DNA is TGTGCCAGCAGTTACGGCGGGAGGGCCGACGAGCAGTACTTC.

The V and J genes are TRBV7-2 and TRBJ2-7; 8 bases are a match to TRBD2. The CDR3 runs 15 residues. V was clipped by 1 base and J by 6 bases; unmatched bases: 8. From germline, CDR1 is SGHTA and CDR2 FQGNSA. CDR3 sequence (DNA): TGTGCCAGCAGCTTAGGGTCGCGGGAGGCGACCGAGCAGTACTTC. It specifies CASSLGSREATEQYF.

A few counts support this clonotype. J is TRBJ1-5 and V is TRBV12-3 or TRBV12-4; weak D call: TRBD1 (5 bases). The CDR3 runs to 16 residues. With 4 bases removed from V and 6 bases from J, the gap between germline ends came to 19 bases. The CDR3 is CASSWGTLQGTQPQHF. The CDR3 DNA sequence: TGTGCCAGCAGTTGGGGTACGCTGCAGGGTACTCAGCCCCAGCATTTT.

This clonotype was seen only a few times. The chain couples TRBV20-1 to TRBJ2-7, with D uncertain. This CDR3 spans 14 amino acids. Germline loops: CDR1 DFQATT, CDR2 SNEGSKA (reference sequence). V was shortened by 0 bases and J by 2 bases, with 11 bases between the two germline ends. The CDR3 DNA is TGCAGTGCTAGAGATGCCACTTCTCCCTACGAGCAGTACGTC. Translation gives CSARDATSPYEQYV.

J is TRBJ1-3 and V is TRBV28; 7 bases agree with TRBD1. This CDR3 comprises 17 residues. Per germline, CDR1 MDHEN and CDR2 SYDVKM. V dropped 4 bases and J dropped 4; count of bases not matched to a gene: 13. CDR3 loop: CASSSSPGQAGGNTIYF. The CDR3 bases are TGTGCCAGCAGTTCATCCCCCGGACAGGCTGGCGGAAACACCATATATTTT.

The chain links TRBV6-6 to TRBJ1-5, with TRBD1 matching 7 bases. Per germline, CDR1 MNHNY and CDR2 SVGAGI (reference sequence). The CDR3 has 13 amino acids. V dropped 5 bases and J dropped 6; count of bases not matched to a gene: 4. This CDR3 is CASSKQGSQPQHF. CDR3 in DNA: TGTGCCAGCAGTAAACAGGGGAGTCAGCCCCAGCATTTT.

This clonotype was counted at least ten times. The chain carries TRBV10-3 and TRBJ1-2; the D gene is possibly TRBD1 (5 bases). V was pared by 3 bases and J by 8 bases, with 19 bases between. Germline CDR1 is ENHRY and CDR2 is SYGVKD. CDR3 length equals 15 residues. For the CDR3, the DNA is TGTGCCATCAGTGAAGCGGGGCAGGGAGATCGCGGCTACACCTTC. Encoded protein: CAISEAGQGDRGYTF.

The genes are TRBV2 and TRBJ2-3, with D perhaps matching TRBD2 (5 bases). Trimming removed 6 bases at V and 1 base at J, with 17 bases between. This CDR3 region has 16 residues. Germline lookup yields CDR1 SNHLY and CDR2 FYNNEI. CDR3 nucleotide sequence: TGTGCCAGCAGCCGGGAAGGCTCCCGGGGCACAGATACGCAGTATTTT. Protein sequence: CASSREGSRGTDTQYF.

The V gene is TRBV7-2, the J gene TRBJ1-5; 7 positions match TRBD1. V lost 5 bases and J lost 7; bases outside the gene matches: 11. There are 15 residues in the CDR3. Germline CDR1 reads SGHTA; CDR2 reads FQGNSA. Written as DNA, the CDR3 is TGTGCCAGCAGCATCAACAGGGGTGCCAGCCAGCCCCAGCATTTT. Translating it yields CASSINRGASQPQHF.

V usage is TRBV27 and J usage is TRBJ2-7, with D possibly matching TRBD2 (6 bases). This CDR3 comprises 14 residues. From germline, CDR1 is MNHEY and CDR2 SMNVEV (reference sequence). V lost 6 bases and J lost 2, with 14 bases in between. CDR3 protein: CASSPGTQAYEQYV. The CDR3 nucleotides read TGTGCCAGCAGCCCCGGGACTCAAGCCTACGAGCAGTACGTC.

This clonotype was found a few times. The rearrangement links TRBV10-2 to TRBJ2-6, with TRBD2 matching 8 bases. J was trimmed by 1 base and V by 2 bases; bases with no gene match: 7. The CDR3 is 18 residues long. CDR1 is WSHSY and CDR2 is SAAADI in the germline V gene. The CDR3: CASSELAGTSSGANVLTF. The CDR3 nucleotides are TGCGCCAGCAGTGAGCTGGCAGGGACTAGTTCTGGGGCCAACGTCCTGACTTTC.

In its sample, this clonotype was seen many times. The genes are TRBV2 and TRBJ2-3, with D perhaps matching TRBD1 (6 bases). The CDR3 loop spans 12 amino acids. Germline V gene sequence: CDR1 SNHLY, CDR2 FYNNEI. Trimming left V 6 bases short and J 4 bases short, with 8 bases between. CDR3 sequence reads: CASRQGPDTQYF. CDR3 DNA: TGTGCCAGCAGACAGGGACCAGATACGCAGTATTTT.

This clonotype was seen just once. A much bigger clone sits one base away, suggesting this may be a read error. The CDR3 sequence: CASSQILGGELFF. The CDR3 DNA reads as TGTGCCAGCAGTCAAATCTTGGGCGGGGAGCTGTTTTTT. This rearrangement joins TRBV27 to TRBJ2-2; D is ambiguous. The CDR3 consists of 13 residues. V was cut by 5 bases and J by 7 bases, with 11 bases left in between. The germline CDR1 and CDR2 sequences are MNHEY and SMNVEV (reference sequence).

The chain employs TRBV30 and TRBJ2-1; 13 bases are a match to TRBD2. CDR1 and CDR2 from the germline V gene are GTSNPN and SVGIG (reference sequence). The CDR3 length is 15 residues. Losses at the gene ends were 1 base for V and 7 bases for J; bases not matched to a gene: 4. CDR3 sequence reads: CAWSASGLAGNEQFF. In DNA form, the CDR3 reads TGTGCCTGGAGTGCCTCGGGACTAGCGGGGAATGAGCAGTTCTTC.

The chain carries TRBV5-1 and TRBJ2-7; TRBD2 agrees at 14 bases. The germline gives CDR1 SGHRS, CDR2 YFSETQ. V shed 2 bases and J 0 bases; nucleotides not matched to a gene: 4. The CDR3 runs 17 residues. CDR3 DNA: TGCGCCAGCAGCTTCGGACTAGCGGGAGGACCCTCCTACGAGCAGTACGTC. Its translation is CASSFGLAGGPSYEQYV.

The chain employs TRBV7-2 and TRBJ2-4; 9 bases agree with TRBD1. In germline, CDR1 is SGHTA, CDR2 FQGNSA. This CDR3 comprises 17 residues. Trimming cost V 0 bases and J 3 bases; bases outside gene matches: 6. The CDR3 spells CASSLADRGVVKNIQYF. The CDR3 nucleotides read TGTGCCAGCAGCTTAGCTGACAGGGGGGTTGTCAAAAACATTCAGTACTTC.

This clonotype has only a few counts. The chain joins TRBV6-1 to TRBJ2-7, with a weak D call TRBD1 (6 bases). From germline, CDR1 is MNHNS and CDR2 SASEGT. V dropped 5 bases and J dropped 0 bases, with 11 bases sitting between them. The CDR3 contains 14 residues. In DNA form, the CDR3 reads TGTGCCAGCAGTCTGGACAGTAGCTCCTACGAGCAGTACTTC. Translating it yields CASSLDSSSYEQYF.